The entry that follows covers one T cell receptor beta chain sequence. Its antigen is unidentified. This sample stems from a study of long-term antiretroviral therapy in people with HIV. Notes on the study in general: In samples taken after ART, diversity increased but remained below transplant donor control levels. Clones expanded before ART dominated the repertoire at all time points. The ART regimens used between about 2004 and 2018 may be less effective than current ones. Repertoires from HIV showed CDR3 length ranges narrower than those of controls.

The authors ran the immunoSEQ assay, v3.0, at survey level. Generated by immunoSEQ multiplex PCR, the TCRdb table keeps only in-frame clones and is missing some. The sample yields about 12,000 clones, approximately 90% seen once. The TCR originated in a woman aged 40-49 years with HIV. The sample was unsorted PBMCs, taken 2.1 years after starting antiretroviral therapy.

The chain's CDR3 is CASRGGLNTEAFF. The CDR3 nucleotides are TGTGCCAGCAGGGGGGGATTGAACACTGAAGCTTTCTTT. V and J are TRBV2 and TRBJ1-1, with D maybe TRBD1 (5 bases). This CDR3 spans 13 amino acids. Germline V gene sequence: CDR1 SNHLY, CDR2 FYNNEI. V was shortened by 6 bases and J by 0 bases, with 8 bases between the two germline ends.